Listed here are 18 T cell receptor beta chains from one sample, sequenced in a study of cytomegalovirus exposure and HLA in healthy donors. PCR primers comprised 60 Vbeta and 13 Jbeta primers. Some clones are missing from TCRdb's copy, which holds only in-frame ones; the method was immunoSEQ multiplex PCR. Of 100,000 or so clones listed, 78% are singletons. The sequenced sample was PBMCs. Receptor source: a young man in good health and CMV-seronegative.

J is TRBJ2-1 and V is TRBV19; D may be TRBD2 (6 bases). Germline V CDR1 and CDR2: LNHDA, SQIVND (reference sequence). V shed 4 bases and J shed 7 bases, with 14 bases lying between them. The CDR3 contains 14 residues. This CDR3 reads CASSKLLRGNEQFF. CDR3 nucleotides: TGTGCCAGTAGTAAACTCCTTCGGGGGAATGAGCAGTTCTTC.

This sequence joins TRBV5-6 and TRBJ2-3, with D maybe TRBD2 (6 bases). The CDR3 totals 15 residues. The ends were cut back, 5 bases at V and 6 bases at J, with 19 bases in the middle. Germline-derived CDR1 and CDR2 are SGHDT and YYEEEE. In nucleotides, the CDR3 is TGTGCCAGCAGTCGTTCCGGGACTCCTAGGGATACGCAGTATTTT. Translation gives CASSRSGTPRDTQYF. The variable domain in full, with the rest retrieved from reference TRBV5-6 and TRBJ2-3, is DAGVTQSPTHLIKTRGQQVTLRCSPKSGHDTVSWYQQALGQGPQFIFQYYEEEERQRGNFPDRFSGHQFPNYSSELNVNALLLGDSALYLCASSRSGTPRDTQYFGPGTRLTVL.

V and J are TRBV7-6 and TRBJ2-5, with 12 bases lining up with TRBD2. Germline V CDR1 and CDR2: SGHVS, FNYEAQ. V shed 1 base, J shed 5 bases, and the junction held 5 bases outside the gene matches. This CDR3 comprises 16 residues. The CDR3 DNA reads as TGTGCCAGCAGCTTAGGGACACTAGCGGGGGGTGAGACCCAGTACTTC. As protein: CASSLGTLAGGETQYF.

CDR3 sequence (DNA): TGCGCCAGCAGCCAAGGAACTAGCAACCCCTTTACGCAGTATTTT. This gives the protein CASSQGTSNPFTQYF. J is TRBJ2-3 and V is TRBV4-3; a possible D gene is TRBD2 (6 bases). Germline V gene lookup returns CDR1 LGHNA and CDR2 YSLEER. Trimming took 1 base from V and 8 from J, leaving 16 bases between them. The CDR3 extends over 15 amino acids.

CDR3 sequence (DNA): TGCGCCAGCAGCCAAGTTGCAGATTATAGCAATCAGCCCCAGCATTTT. Encoded protein: CASSQVADYSNQPQHF. The J gene is TRBJ1-5, the V gene TRBV4-1; no reliable D call. This CDR3 contains 16 residues. Trimming took off 1 base at V and 0 bases at J, with 10 bases between the two ends. Germline V gene lookup returns CDR1 MGHRA and CDR2 YSYEKL.

The chain carries TRBV6-1 and TRBJ2-3; D uncertain. Germline V gene sequence: CDR1 MNHNS, CDR2 SASEGT. There are 15 residues in the CDR3. V lost 4 bases and J lost 2, with 13 bases in between. In DNA, the CDR3 is TGTGCCAGCAGTGCCATGGGCCCGCCCACAGATACGCAGTATTTT. Translation: CASSAMGPPTDTQYF.

The gene calls are TRBV19 and TRBJ1-5, with D unclear. The CDR3 sequence is 11 residues long. Looked up from germline, CDR1 is LNHDA and CDR2 is SQIVND (reference sequence). Trimming cost V 5 bases and J 9 bases, with 8 bases left between them. CDR3 DNA sequence: TGTGCCAGTAGTGGCAGGCGGCCCCAGCATTTT. Amino acid sequence: CASSGRRPQHF.

This clone was seen a handful of times. The chain carries TRBV7-9 and TRBJ2-2; D ambiguous. Germline CDR1 reads SEHNR; CDR2 reads FQNEAQ (reference sequence). V lost 5 bases, J lost 4 bases, and 14 bases lay in between. The CDR3 loop spans 15 amino acids. CDR3 nucleotide sequence: TGTGCCAGCAGCCCCCGACAATCTGGCACCGGGGAGCTGTTTTTT. This codes for CASSPRQSGTGELFF.

The chain employs TRBV19 and TRBJ2-1; a weak D match, TRBD1 (5 bases). V gave up 3 bases and J gave up 4 bases, with 13 bases separating them. The germline V gene encodes CDR1 LNHDA and CDR2 SQIVND (reference sequence). CDR3 length equals 15 residues. This CDR3 reads CASSISPGLYNEQFF. DNA of the CDR3: TGTGCCAGTAGTATTTCTCCAGGGTTATACAATGAGCAGTTCTTC.

The rearrangement joins TRBV28 to TRBJ1-5; D ambiguous. Germline V gene data show CDR1 as MDHEN and CDR2 as SYDVKM. The CDR3 is 13 residues long. V was pared by 5 bases and J by 11 bases, with 16 bases between. The CDR3 protein is CASSAPDRGSQHF. The DNA for the CDR3 is TGTGCCAGCAGTGCTCCAGACCGGGGATCCCAGCATTTT.

CDR3 nucleotides: TGTGCCAGCAGTTCCCACAAATCAGGGTACGGCTACACCTTC. This translates into CASSSHKSGYGYTF. This chain uses TRBV27 with TRBJ1-2, with D maybe TRBD1 (5 bases). V lost 4 bases to trimming and J lost 8 bases, with 17 bases between them. This CDR3 has 14 amino acids. Germline assignment: CDR1 MNHEY and CDR2 SMNVEV (reference sequence).

In this sample, this clone turned up a few times. The chain employs TRBV9 and TRBJ2-7; D is ambiguous. Trimming left V 0 bases short and J 5 bases short, with 6 bases between. The CDR3 is made up of 12 amino acids. Germline V CDR1 and CDR2: SGDLS, YYNGEE. As DNA, the CDR3 is TGTGCCAGCAGCGTAGTAGATAACGAGCAGTACTTC. Its translation is CASSVVDNEQYF.

The chain couples TRBV29-1 to TRBJ2-7, with TRBD1 as a possible D gene (6 bases). CDR1 SQVTM and CDR2 ANQGSEA come from the germline V gene. V lost 7 bases to trimming and J lost 4 bases, with 14 bases between them. This CDR3 contains 12 residues. CDR3 region: CSADTGSYEQYF. The DNA for the CDR3 is TGCAGCGCCGATACAGGGTCTTACGAGCAGTACTTC.

This clone was detected only a few times. This rearrangement joins TRBV13 to TRBJ1-6; tentatively, D is TRBD1 (6 bases). The germline CDR1 and CDR2 sequences are PRHDT and FYEKMQ (reference sequence). This CDR3 comprises 15 residues. Trimming took 6 bases from V and 8 from J, leaving 17 bases between them. CDR3 in amino acids: CASRRGGGYDSPLHF. CDR3 DNA sequence: TGTGCCAGCAGAAGGGGGGGAGGGTACGATTCACCCCTCCACTTT.

This sequence joins TRBV27 and TRBJ2-2; TRBD1 aligns across 7 bases. Germline V gene sequence: CDR1 MNHEY, CDR2 SMNVEV (reference sequence). This CDR3 is built from 15 residues. Unmatched junction bases numbered 5, after V lost 7 bases and J lost 0 bases. CDR3 sequence: CASTIGTANTGELFF. CDR3 in DNA: TGTGCCAGCACCATCGGGACAGCGAACACCGGGGAGCTGTTTTTT.

The chain is built from TRBV13 and TRBJ2-2, with 15 positions matching TRBD2. The J segment lost 5 bases and the V segment lost 4 bases, leaving 5 bases of the junction unmatched. This CDR3 contains 17 residues. Germline CDR1 is PRHDT and CDR2 is FYEKMQ (reference sequence). CDR3 protein: CASSYGLAGGLTGELFF. Written as DNA, the CDR3 is TGTGCCAGCAGCTACGGACTAGCGGGAGGGCTAACCGGGGAGCTGTTTTTT.

CDR3 amino acids: CASIPGEGAYGYTF. CDR3 coding DNA: TGTGCCAGTATTCCCGGCGAGGGTGCCTATGGCTACACCTTC. The genes are TRBV19 and TRBJ1-2; D gene unclear. This CDR3 region has 14 residues. V lost 7 bases and J 4 bases, leaving 16 bases between the germline ends. The germline gives CDR1 LNHDA, CDR2 SQIVND (reference sequence). Drawing the rest from reference TRBV19 and TRBJ1-2, the complete variable domain is DGGITQSPKYLFRKEGQNVTLSCEQNLNHDAMYWYRQDPGQGLRLIYYSQIVNDFQKGDIAEGYSVSREKKESFPLTVTSAQKNPTAFYLCASIPGEGAYGYTFGSGTRLTVV.

The V and J genes are TRBV4-2 and TRBJ1-5, with 7 bases fitting TRBD1. CDR3 length: 16 residues. The germline V gene encodes CDR1 LGHNA and CDR2 YNFKEQ. Trimming cost V 0 bases and J 2 bases; bases outside gene matches: 4. CDR3 protein: CASSQDLDRGNQPQHF. The CDR3 DNA is TGTGCCAGCAGCCAAGATCTTGACAGGGGCAATCAGCCCCAGCATTTT.